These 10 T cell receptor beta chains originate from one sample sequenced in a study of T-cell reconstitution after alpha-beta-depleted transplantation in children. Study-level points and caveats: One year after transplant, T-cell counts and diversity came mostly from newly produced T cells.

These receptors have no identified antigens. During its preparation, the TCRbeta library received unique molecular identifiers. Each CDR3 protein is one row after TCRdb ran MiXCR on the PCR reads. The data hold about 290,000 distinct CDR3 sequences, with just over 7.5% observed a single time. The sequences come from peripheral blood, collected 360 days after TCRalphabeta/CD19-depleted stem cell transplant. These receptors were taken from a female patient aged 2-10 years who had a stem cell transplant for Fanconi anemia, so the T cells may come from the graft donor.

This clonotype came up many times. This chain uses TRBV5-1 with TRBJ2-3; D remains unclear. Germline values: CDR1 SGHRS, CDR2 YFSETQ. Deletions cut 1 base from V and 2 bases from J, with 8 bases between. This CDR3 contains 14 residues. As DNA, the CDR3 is TGCGCCAGCAGCTTGCTCCCAGACACAGATACGCAGTATTTT. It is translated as CASSLLPDTDTQYF.

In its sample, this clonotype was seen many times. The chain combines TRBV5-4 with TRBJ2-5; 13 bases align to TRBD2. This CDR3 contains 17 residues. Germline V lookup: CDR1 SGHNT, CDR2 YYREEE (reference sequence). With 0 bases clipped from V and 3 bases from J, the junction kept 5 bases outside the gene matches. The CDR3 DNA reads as TGTGCCAGCAGCTTGGGACTAGCGGGGGGATCGGAAGAGACCCAGTACTTC. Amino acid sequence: CASSLGLAGGSEETQYF.

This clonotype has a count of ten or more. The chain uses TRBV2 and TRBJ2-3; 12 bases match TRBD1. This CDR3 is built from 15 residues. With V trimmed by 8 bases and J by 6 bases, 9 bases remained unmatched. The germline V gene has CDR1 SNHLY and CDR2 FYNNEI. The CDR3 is CASGRDRGPGDTQYF. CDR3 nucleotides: TGTGCCAGCGGCAGGGACAGGGGGCCTGGGGATACGCAGTATTTT. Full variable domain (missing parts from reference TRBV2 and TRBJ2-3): EPEVTQTPSHQVTQMGQEVILRCVPISNHLYFYWYRQILGQKVEFLVSFYNNEISEKSEIFDDQFSVERPDGSNFTLKIRSTKLEDSAMYFCASGRDRGPGDTQYFGPGTRLTVL.

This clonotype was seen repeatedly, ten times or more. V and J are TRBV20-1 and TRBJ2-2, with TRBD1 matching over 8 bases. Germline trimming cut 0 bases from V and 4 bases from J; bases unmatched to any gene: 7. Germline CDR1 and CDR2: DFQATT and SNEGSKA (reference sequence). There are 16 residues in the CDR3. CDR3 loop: CSARDWGQEGTGELFF. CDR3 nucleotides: TGCAGTGCTAGAGATTGGGGACAGGAGGGCACCGGGGAGCTGTTTTTT.

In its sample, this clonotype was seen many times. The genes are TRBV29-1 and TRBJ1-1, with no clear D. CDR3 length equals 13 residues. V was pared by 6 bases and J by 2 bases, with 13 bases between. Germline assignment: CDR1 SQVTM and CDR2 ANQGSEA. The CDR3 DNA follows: TGCAGCGTAAAACCCAGATTCAACACTGAAGCTTTCTTT. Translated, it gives CSVKPRFNTEAFF.

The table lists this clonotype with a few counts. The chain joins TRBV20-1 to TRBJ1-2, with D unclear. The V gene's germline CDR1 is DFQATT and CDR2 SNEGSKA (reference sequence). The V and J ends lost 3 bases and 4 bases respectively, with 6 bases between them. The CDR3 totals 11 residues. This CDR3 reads CSASMGYGYTF. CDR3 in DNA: TGCAGTGCTAGTATGGGCTATGGCTACACCTTC.

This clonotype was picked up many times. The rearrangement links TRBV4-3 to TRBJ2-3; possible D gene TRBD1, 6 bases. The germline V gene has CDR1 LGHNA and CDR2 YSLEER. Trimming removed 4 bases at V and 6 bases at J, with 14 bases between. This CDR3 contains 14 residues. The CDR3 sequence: CASSPGVEADTQYF. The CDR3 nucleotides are TGCGCCAGCAGCCCAGGGGTAGAAGCCGATACGCAGTATTTT.

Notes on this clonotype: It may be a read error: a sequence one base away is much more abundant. CDR3 nucleotide sequence: TGCGCCAGCAGCCACGGACAGGGGAACACCGGGGAGCTGTTTTTT. Translating gives CASSHGQGNTGELFF. The chain has TRBV4-1 and TRBJ2-2; 8 bases are a match to TRBD1. The length of the CDR3 is 15 residues. V lost 3 bases, J lost 1 base, and 1 base stayed unmatched. Germline CDR1 reads MGHRA; CDR2 reads YSYEKL.

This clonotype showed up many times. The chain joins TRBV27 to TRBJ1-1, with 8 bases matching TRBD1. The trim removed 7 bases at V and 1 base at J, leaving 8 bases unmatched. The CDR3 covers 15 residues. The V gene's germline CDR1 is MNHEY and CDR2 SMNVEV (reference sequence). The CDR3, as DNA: TGTGCCAGCAAACCCAGGACAGGGAGGAACACTGAAGCTTTCTTT. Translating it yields CASKPRTGRNTEAFF.

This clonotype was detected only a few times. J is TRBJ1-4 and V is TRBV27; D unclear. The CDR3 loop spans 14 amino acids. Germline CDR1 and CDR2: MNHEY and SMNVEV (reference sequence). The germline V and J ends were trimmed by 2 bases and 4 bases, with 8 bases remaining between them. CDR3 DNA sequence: TGTGCCAGCAGTTTAATGGGATTTAATGAAAAACTGTTTTTT. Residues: CASSLMGFNEKLFF.